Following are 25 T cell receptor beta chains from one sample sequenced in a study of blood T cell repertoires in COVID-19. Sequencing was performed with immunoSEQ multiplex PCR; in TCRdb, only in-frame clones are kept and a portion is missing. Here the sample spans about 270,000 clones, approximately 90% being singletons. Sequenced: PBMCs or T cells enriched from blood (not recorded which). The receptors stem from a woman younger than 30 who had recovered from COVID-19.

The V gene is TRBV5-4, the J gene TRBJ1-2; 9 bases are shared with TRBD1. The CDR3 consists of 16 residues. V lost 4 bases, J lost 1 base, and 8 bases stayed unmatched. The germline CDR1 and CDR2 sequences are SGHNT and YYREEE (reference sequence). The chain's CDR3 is CASSKGQGMFNYGYTF. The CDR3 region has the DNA TGTGCCAGCAGCAAGGGACAGGGAATGTTTAACTATGGCTACACCTTC.

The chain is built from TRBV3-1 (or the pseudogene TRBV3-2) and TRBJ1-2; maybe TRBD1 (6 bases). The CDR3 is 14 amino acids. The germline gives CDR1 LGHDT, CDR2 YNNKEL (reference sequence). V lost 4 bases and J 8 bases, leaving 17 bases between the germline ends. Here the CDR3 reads CASSLKGGIQGYTF. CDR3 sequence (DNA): TGTGCCAGCAGCCTTAAGGGGGGGATTCAAGGCTACACCTTC.

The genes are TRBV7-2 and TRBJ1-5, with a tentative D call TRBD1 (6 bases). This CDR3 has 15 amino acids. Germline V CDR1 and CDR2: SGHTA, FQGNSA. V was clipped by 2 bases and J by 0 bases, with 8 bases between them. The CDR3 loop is CASSLKQGSNQPQHF. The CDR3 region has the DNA TGTGCCAGCAGCTTAAAACAGGGTAGCAATCAGCCCCAGCATTTT.

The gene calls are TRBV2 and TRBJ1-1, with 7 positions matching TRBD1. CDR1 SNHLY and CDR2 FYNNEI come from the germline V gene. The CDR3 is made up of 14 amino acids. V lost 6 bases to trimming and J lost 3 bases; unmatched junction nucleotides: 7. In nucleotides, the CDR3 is TGTGCCAGCAGCGACAGGGTACGGGACACTGAAGCTTTCTTT. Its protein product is CASSDRVRDTEAFF.

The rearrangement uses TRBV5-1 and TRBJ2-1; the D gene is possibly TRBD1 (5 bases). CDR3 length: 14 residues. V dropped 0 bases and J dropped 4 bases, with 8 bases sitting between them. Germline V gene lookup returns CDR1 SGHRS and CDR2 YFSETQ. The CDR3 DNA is TGCGCCAGCAGCTTGGAGTCAGGGTACAATGAGCAGTTCTTC. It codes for CASSLESGYNEQFF.

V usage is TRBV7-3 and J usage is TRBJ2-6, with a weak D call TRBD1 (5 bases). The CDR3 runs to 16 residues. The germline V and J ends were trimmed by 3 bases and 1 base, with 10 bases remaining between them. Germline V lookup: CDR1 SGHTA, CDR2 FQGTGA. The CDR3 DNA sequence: TGTGCCAGCAGCTTGGGCCCAGGGTCTGGGGCCAACGTCCTGACTTTC. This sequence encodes CASSLGPGSGANVLTF.

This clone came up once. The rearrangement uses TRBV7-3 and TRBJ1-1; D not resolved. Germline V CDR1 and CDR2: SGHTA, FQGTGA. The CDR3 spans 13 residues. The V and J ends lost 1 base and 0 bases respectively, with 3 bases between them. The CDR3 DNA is TGTGCCAGCAGCTTAATTATGAACACTGAAGCTTTCTTT. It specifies CASSLIMNTEAFF.

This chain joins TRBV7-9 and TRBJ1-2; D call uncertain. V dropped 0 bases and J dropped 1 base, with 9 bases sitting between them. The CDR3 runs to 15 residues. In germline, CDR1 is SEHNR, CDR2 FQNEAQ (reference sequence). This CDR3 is CASSLAARFNYGYTF. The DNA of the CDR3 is TGTGCCAGCAGCTTAGCCGCGAGATTTAACTATGGCTACACCTTC.

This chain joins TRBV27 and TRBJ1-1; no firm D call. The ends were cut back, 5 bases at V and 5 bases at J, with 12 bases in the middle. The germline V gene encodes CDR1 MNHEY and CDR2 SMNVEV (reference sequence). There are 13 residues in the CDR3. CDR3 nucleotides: TGTGCCAGCAGTCCCACCCGGAGGACTGAAGCTTTCTTT. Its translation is CASSPTRRTEAFF.

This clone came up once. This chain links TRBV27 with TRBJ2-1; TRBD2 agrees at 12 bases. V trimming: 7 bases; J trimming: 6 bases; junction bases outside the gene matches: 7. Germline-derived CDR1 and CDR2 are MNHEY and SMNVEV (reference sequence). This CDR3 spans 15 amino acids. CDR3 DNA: TGTGCCAGCAATAGACTAGCGGGGGCTATCAATGAGCAGTTCTTC. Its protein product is CASNRLAGAINEQFF.

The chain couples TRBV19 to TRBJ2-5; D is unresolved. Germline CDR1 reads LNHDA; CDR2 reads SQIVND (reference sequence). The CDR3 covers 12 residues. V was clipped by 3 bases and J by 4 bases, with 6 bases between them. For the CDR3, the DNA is TGTGCCAGTAGTATCTCTCCAGAGACCCAGTACTTC. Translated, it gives CASSISPETQYF.

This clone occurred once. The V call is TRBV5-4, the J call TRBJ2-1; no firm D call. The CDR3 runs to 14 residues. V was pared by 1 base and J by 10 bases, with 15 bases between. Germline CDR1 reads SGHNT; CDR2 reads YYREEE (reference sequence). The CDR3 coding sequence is TGTGCCAGCAGCTTGAGAACTGTTGCTCGGGAGCAGTTCTTC. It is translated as CASSLRTVAREQFF.

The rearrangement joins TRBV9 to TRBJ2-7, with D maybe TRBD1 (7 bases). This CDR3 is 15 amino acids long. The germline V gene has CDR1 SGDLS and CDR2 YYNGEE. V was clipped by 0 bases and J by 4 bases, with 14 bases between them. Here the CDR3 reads CASSVVGGGQYEQYF. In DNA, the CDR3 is TGTGCCAGCAGCGTAGTTGGAGGGGGCCAGTACGAGCAGTACTTC.

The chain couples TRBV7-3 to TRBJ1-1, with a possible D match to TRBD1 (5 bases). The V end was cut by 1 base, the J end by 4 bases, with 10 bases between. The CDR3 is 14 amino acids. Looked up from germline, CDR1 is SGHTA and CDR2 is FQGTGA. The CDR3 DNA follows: TGTGCCAGCAGCTTAATGGGGGAGGCCACTGAAGCTTTCTTT. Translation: CASSLMGEATEAFF. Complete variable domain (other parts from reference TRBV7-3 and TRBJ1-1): GAGVSQTPSNKVTEKGKYVELRCDPISGHTALYWYRQSLGQGPEFLIYFQGTGAADDSGLPNDRFFAVRPEGSVSTLKIQRTERGDSAVYLCASSLMGEATEAFFGQGTRLTVV.

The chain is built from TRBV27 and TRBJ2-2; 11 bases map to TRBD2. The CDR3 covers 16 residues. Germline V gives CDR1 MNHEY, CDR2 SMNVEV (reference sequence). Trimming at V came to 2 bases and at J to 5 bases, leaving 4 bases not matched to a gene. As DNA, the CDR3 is TGTGCCAGCAGTTTAGGACTAGCGGGCACTACCGGGGAGCTGTTTTTT. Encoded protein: CASSLGLAGTTGELFF.

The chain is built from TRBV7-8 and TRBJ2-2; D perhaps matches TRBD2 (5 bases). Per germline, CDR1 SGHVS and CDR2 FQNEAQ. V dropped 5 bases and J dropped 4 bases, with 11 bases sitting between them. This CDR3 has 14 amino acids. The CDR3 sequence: CASSPPTITGELFF. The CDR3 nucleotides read TGTGCCAGCAGCCCACCGACTATCACCGGGGAGCTGTTTTTT.

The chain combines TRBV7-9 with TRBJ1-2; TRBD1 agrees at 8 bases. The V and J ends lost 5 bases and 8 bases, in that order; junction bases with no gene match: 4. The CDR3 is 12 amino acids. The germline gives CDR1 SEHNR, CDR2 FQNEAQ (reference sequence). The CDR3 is CASSPTGGGYTF. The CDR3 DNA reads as TGTGCCAGCAGCCCCACAGGGGGAGGCTACACCTTC. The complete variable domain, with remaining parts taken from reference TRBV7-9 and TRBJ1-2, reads DTGVSQNPRHKITKRGQNVTFRCDPISEHNRLYWYRQTLGQGPEFLTYFQNEAQLEKSRLLSDRFSAERPKGSFSTLEIQRTEQGDSAMYLCASSPTGGGYTFGSGTRLTVV.

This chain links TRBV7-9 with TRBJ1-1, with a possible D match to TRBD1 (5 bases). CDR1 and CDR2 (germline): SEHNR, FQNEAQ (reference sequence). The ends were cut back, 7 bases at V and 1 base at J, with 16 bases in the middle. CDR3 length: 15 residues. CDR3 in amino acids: CASTKFRRENTEAFF. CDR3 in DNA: TGTGCCAGCACCAAATTCCGCAGGGAGAACACTGAAGCTTTCTTT.

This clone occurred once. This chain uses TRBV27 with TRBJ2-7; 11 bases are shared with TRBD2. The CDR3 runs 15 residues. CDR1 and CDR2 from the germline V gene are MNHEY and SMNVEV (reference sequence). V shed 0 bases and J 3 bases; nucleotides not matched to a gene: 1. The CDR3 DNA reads TGTGCCAGCAGTTTATCGACTAGCGGGGTCTACGAGCAGTACTTC. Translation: CASSLSTSGVYEQYF.

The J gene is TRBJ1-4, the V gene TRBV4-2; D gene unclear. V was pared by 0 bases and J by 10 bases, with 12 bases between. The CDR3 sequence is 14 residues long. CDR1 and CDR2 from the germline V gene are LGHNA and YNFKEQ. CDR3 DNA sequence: TGTGCCAGCAGCCAAGATCGCCGGGAGGGAAAACTGTTTTTT. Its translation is CASSQDRREGKLFF.

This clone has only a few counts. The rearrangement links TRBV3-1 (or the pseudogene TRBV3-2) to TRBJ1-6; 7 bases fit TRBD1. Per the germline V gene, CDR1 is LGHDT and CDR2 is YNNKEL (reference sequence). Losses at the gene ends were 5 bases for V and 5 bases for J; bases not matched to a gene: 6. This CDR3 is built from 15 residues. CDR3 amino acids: CASSFGTAHNSPLHF. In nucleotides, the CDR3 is TGTGCCAGCAGCTTCGGGACAGCCCATAATTCACCCCTCCACTTT.

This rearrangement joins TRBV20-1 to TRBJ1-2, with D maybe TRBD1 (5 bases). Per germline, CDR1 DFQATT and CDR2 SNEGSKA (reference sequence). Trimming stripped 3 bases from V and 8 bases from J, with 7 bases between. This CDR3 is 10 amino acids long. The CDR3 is CSASRAGYTF. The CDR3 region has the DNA TGCAGTGCTAGCAGGGCGGGCTACACCTTC.

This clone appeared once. The CDR3 DNA sequence: TGTGCCAGCAGCCAAGGATATCAGCGGGGCGGGACCTACGAGCAGTACTTC. Protein: CASSQGYQRGGTYEQYF. The gene calls are TRBV3-1 (or the pseudogene TRBV3-2) and TRBJ2-7; TRBD2 matches at 7 bases. The CDR3 covers 17 residues. Trimming took 1 base from V and 2 from J; bases not matched to a gene: 11. Germline values: CDR1 LGHDT, CDR2 YNNKEL (reference sequence).

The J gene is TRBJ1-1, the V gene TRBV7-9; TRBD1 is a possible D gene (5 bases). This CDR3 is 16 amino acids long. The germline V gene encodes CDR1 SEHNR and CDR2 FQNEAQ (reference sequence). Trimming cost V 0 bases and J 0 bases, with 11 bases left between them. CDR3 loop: CASSLAPDSMNTEAFF. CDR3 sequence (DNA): TGTGCCAGCAGCTTAGCGCCAGACAGCATGAACACTGAAGCTTTCTTT.

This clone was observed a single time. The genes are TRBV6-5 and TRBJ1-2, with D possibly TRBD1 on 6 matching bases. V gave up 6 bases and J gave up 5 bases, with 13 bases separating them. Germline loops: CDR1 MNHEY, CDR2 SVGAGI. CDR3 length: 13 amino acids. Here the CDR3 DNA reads TGTGCCAGCAGCCGACAGGTTGAATATGGCTACACCTTC. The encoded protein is CASSRQVEYGYTF.